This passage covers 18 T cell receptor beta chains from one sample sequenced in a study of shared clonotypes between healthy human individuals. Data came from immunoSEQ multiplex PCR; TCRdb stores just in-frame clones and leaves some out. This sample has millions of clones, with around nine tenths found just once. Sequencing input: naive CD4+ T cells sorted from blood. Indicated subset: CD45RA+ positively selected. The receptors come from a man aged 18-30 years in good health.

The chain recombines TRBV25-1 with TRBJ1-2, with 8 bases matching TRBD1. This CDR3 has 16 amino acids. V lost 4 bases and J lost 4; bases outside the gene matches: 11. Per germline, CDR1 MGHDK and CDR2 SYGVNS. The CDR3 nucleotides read TGTGCCAGCAGTGTCGGGGGGACAGGCGACTTCTATGGCTACACCTTC. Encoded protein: CASSVGGTGDFYGYTF.

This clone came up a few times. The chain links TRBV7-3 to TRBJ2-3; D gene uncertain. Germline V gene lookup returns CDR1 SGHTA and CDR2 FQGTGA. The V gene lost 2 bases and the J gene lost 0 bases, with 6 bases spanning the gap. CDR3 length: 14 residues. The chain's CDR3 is CASSLYSSTDTQYF. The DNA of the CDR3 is TGTGCCAGCAGCTTATACTCAAGCACAGATACGCAGTATTTT.

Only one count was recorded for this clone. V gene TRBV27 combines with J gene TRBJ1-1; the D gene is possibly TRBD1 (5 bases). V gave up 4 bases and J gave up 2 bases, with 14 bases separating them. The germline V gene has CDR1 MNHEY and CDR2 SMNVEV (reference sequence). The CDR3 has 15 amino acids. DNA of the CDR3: TGTGCCAGCAGTTCCGTCAGGGTTGGAAACACTGAAGCTTTCTTT. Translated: CASSSVRVGNTEAFF.

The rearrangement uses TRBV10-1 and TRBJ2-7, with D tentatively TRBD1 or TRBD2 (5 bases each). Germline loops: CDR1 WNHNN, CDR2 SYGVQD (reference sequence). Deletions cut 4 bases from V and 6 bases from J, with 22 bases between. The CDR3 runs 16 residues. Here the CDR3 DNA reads TGCGCCAGCAGTGCTGGAAGAGGCAGGGACGCGCGCGAGCAGTACTTC. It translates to CASSAGRGRDAREQYF.

The CDR3: CASSLAAGLAEQYF. The CDR3 nucleotides are TGTGCCAGCAGCTTAGCCGCGGGACTAGCGGAGCAGTACTTC. The chain has TRBV7-2 and TRBJ2-7; TRBD2 aligns across 10 bases. The CDR3 sequence is 14 residues long. Germline V gene sequence: CDR1 SGHTA, CDR2 FQGNSA. J lost 7 bases, V lost 0 bases, and 3 bases had no gene match.

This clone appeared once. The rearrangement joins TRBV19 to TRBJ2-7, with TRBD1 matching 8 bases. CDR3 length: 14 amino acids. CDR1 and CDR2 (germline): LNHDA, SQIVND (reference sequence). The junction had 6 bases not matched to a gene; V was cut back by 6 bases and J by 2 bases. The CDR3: CASRRNRGAYEQYF. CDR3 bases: TGTGCCAGTAGGAGGAACAGGGGGGCCTACGAGCAGTACTTC.

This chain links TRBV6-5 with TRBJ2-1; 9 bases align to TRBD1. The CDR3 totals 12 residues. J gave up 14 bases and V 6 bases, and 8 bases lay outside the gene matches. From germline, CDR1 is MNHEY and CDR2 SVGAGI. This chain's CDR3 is CASRTTTGGEFF. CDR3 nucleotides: TGTGCCAGCAGAACTACAACAGGGGGCGAGTTCTTC.

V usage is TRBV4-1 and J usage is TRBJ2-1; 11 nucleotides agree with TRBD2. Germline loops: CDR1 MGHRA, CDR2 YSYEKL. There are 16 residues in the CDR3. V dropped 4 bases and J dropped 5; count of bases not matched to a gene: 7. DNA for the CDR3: TGCGCCAGCAGCCTTTCCGGGACTAGCGGTCACAATGAGCAGTTCTTC. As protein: CASSLSGTSGHNEQFF.

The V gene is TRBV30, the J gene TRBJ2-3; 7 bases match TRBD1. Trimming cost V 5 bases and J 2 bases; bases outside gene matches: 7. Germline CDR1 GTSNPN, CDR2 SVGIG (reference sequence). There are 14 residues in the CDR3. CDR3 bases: TGTGCCTGGGCAAGGGACAGCACCACAGATACGCAGTATTTT. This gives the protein CAWARDSTTDTQYF.

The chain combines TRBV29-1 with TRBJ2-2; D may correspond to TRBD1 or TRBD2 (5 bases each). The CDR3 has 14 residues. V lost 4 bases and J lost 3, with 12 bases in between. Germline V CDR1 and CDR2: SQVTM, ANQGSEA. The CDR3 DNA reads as TGCAGCGTTGGGGGACGAACTGACACCGGGGAGCTGTTTTTT. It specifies CSVGGRTDTGELFF.

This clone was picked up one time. CDR3 region: CASSPHPGQAYEQYF. The CDR3 region has the DNA TGTGCCAGCTCACCACATCCGGGACAGGCCTACGAGCAGTACTTC. This chain joins TRBV18 and TRBJ2-7, with 8 positions matching TRBD1. The germline CDR1 and CDR2 sequences are KGHSH and LQKENI. This CDR3 comprises 15 residues. V lost 1 base to trimming and J lost 2 bases; unmatched junction nucleotides: 4.

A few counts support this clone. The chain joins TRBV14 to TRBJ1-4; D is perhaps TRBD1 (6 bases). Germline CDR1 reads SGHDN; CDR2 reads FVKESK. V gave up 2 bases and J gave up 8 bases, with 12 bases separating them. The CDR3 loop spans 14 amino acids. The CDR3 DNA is TGTGCCAGCAGCCAATCAGGGGCCATGGAAAAACTGTTTTTT. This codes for CASSQSGAMEKLFF.

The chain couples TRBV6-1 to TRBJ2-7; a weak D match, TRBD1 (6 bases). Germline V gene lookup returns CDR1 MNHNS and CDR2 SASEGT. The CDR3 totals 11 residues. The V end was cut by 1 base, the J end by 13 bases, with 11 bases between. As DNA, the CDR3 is TGTGCCAGCAGTGAAGGGACAGTTTTATACTTC. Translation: CASSEGTVLYF.

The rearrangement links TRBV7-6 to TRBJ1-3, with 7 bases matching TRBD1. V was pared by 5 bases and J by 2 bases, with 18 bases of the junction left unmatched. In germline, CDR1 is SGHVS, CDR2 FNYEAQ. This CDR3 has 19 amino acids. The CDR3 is CASSLSVRQGKAAGNTIYF. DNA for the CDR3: TGTGCCAGCAGCCTGTCCGTTCGACAGGGAAAGGCCGCTGGAAACACCATATATTTT.

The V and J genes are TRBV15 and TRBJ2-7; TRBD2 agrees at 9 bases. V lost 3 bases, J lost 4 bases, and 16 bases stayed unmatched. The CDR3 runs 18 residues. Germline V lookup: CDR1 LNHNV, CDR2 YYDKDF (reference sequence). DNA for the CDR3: TGTGCCACCAGCAGGGAAAGGGGATTAGCGGGAGTCACTTACGAGCAGTACTTC. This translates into CATSRERGLAGVTYEQYF.

CDR3 amino acids: CASKRVSDQPQHF. The CDR3 nucleotides are TGTGCCAGCAAAAGGGTCTCGGATCAGCCCCAGCATTTT. This chain uses TRBV6-6 with TRBJ1-5; D call uncertain. V was clipped by 7 bases and J by 5 bases, with 12 bases between them. The V gene's germline CDR1 is MNHNY and CDR2 SVGAGI (reference sequence). The CDR3 length is 13 residues.

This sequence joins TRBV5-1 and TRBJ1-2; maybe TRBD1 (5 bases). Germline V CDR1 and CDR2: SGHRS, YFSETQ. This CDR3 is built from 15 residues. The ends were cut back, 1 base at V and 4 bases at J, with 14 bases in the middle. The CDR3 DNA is TGCGCCAGCAGCTTGCTGCAGGGAGGGAGCTATGGCTACACCTTC. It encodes CASSLLQGGSYGYTF.

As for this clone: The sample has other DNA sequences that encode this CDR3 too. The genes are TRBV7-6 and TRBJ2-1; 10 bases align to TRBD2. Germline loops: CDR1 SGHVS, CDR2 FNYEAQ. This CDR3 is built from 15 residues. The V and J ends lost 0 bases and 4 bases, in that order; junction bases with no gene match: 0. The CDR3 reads CASSLALAGYNEQFF. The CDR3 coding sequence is TGTGCCAGCAGCTTAGCACTAGCGGGGTACAATGAGCAGTTCTTC.